This TCR beta chain was obtained from a study of low-dose radiotherapy and immunotherapy resistance in tumors. V shed 3 bases and J 2 bases; nucleotides not matched to a gene: 9. The CDR3 consists of 18 residues. The V gene's germline CDR1 is SGHAT and CDR2 FQNNGV. There are many counts of this clonotype. TRAV- and TRBV-specific primers, spanning alpha and beta chains, primed first-strand cDNA. For amplifying TCRs, the PCR ran for about 20 cycles with Phusion, which was used together with a constant-region primer and the adapter on the V primers. TCRdb re-called the reads with MiXCR, one entry per CDR3 protein. Of 100,000 or so distinct CDR3 sequences in the sample, about a fifth were seen once. Time point in this sample: after trial treatment. Treatment here: LDRT plus nivolumab, ipilimumab, low-dose cyclophosphamide and aspirin (RACIN trial). Eligibility required advanced solid tumors lacking tumor-infiltrating lymphocytes.

The J gene is TRBJ2-1, the V gene TRBV11-2; 11 positions match TRBD2. This clonotype originated in a male donor with prostate cancer. The sequencing used PBMCs, collected after low-dose radiotherapy plus immunotherapy. The CDR3 reads CASSLGAPGLAAYNEQFF. CDR3 DNA sequence: TGTGCCAGCAGCTTGGGCGCCCCGGGACTAGCGGCCTACAATGAGCAGTTCTTC.